The following is a T cell receptor (beta chain) sequence with its context. V lost 6 bases and J lost 4, with 25 bases in between. In germline, CDR1 is LNHDA, CDR2 SQIVND (reference sequence). The CDR3 consists of 18 residues. The entry originates in a study of blood T cell repertoires in COVID-19. Ages ranged from about 18 to 89 years, with residence in some 25 US areas. The data were produced by immunoSEQ multiplex PCR, yet TCRdb's version contains in-frame clones alone and is incomplete. Of around 450,000 clones detected, 87% appear once; the ten largest clones hold roughly 0.7%. The chain carries TRBV19 and TRBJ1-5, with TRBD1 as a possible D gene (6 bases). The sequence derives from a woman younger than 30 who had recovered from COVID-19. The specimen was PBMCs or T cells enriched from blood (not recorded which). The CDR3 is CASSKTLSLGQINQPQHF. For the CDR3, the DNA is TGTGCCAGTAGCAAAACCCTCTCCCTCGGACAGATTAATCAGCCCCAGCATTTT.